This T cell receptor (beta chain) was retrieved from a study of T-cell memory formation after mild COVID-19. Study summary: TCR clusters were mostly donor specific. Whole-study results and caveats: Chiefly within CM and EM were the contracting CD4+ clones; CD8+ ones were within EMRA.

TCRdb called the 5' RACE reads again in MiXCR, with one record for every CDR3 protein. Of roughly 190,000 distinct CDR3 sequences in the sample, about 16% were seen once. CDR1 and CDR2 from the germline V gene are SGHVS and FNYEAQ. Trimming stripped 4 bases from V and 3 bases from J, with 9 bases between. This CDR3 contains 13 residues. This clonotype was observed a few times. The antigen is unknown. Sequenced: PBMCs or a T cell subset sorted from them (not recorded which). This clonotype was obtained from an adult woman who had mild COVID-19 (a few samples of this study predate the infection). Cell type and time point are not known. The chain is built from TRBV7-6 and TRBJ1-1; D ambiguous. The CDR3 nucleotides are TGTGCCAGCAGCTCCCAGGAGTACACTGAAGCTTTCTTT. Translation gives CASSSQEYTEAFF.